One sample yielded the 16 T cell receptor beta chains listed below, sequenced in a study of T-cell memory formation after mild COVID-19. One entry per CDR3 protein results from TCRdb running MiXCR on the 5' RACE reads. The sample contains about 210,000 distinct CDR3 sequences, about 27% of which appear only once. Specimen: PBMCs or a T cell subset sorted from them (not recorded which). The receptors come from an adult woman who had mild COVID-19 (a few samples of this study predate the infection). Cell type and time point are not known.

V and J are TRBV6-5 and TRBJ2-7; the match to TRBD1 covers 10 bases. The ends lost 6 bases at V and 2 bases at J; junction bases unmatched: 4. The germline gives CDR1 MNHEY, CDR2 SVGAGI. There are 14 residues in the CDR3. As DNA, the CDR3 is TGTGCCAGCAGGATCGACAGGGGGCCCTACGAGCAGTACTTC. Encoded protein: CASRIDRGPYEQYF.

The V call is TRBV20-1, the J call TRBJ1-2; no clear D. Germline V gene lookup returns CDR1 DFQATT and CDR2 SNEGSKA (reference sequence). CDR3 length: 13 amino acids. The V gene lost 3 bases and the J gene lost 1 base, with 9 bases spanning the gap. The CDR3 nucleotides are TGCAGTGCTAGTCTCAGGCATAACTATGGCTACACCTTC. This translates into CSASLRHNYGYTF.

This chain joins TRBV7-8 and TRBJ2-3, with 9 bases lining up with TRBD2. After removal of 2 bases from V and 2 bases from J, the junction contained 8 bases not matched to a gene. The CDR3 is 17 amino acids. The germline gives CDR1 SGHVS, CDR2 FQNEAQ. CDR3 region: CASSLRERLAVTDTQYF. In DNA, the CDR3 is TGTGCCAGCAGCTTAAGGGAACGACTAGCGGTCACAGATACGCAGTATTTT.

The sample holds a few counts of this clonotype. The chain couples TRBV3-1 to TRBJ2-2, with unresolved D. This CDR3 has 15 residues. Trimming cost V 4 bases and J 4 bases, with 13 bases left between them. Per the germline V gene, CDR1 is LGHDT and CDR2 is YNNKEL (reference sequence). This CDR3 reads CASSPALDGTGELFF. CDR3 sequence (DNA): TGTGCCAGCAGCCCAGCGTTGGACGGCACCGGGGAGCTGTTTTTT.

The chain combines TRBV20-1 with TRBJ2-7, with 8 bases identical to TRBD1. The CDR3 is made up of 13 amino acids. CDR1 is DFQATT and CDR2 is SNEGSKA in the germline V gene (reference sequence). Trimming removed 5 bases from V and 0 bases from J; junction bases left unmatched: 3. CDR3 nucleotide sequence: TGCAGTGCTCGACAGGGGTCCTCCTACGAGCAGTACTTC. Translated: CSARQGSSYEQYF.

The chain joins TRBV7-9 to TRBJ2-1; 14 bases map to TRBD2. Trimming removed 4 bases from V and 10 bases from J; junction bases left unmatched: 9. There are 16 residues in the CDR3. In germline, CDR1 is SEHNR, CDR2 FQNEAQ (reference sequence). CDR3 coding DNA: TGTGCCAGCAGCTCGGGGACTAGCGGGAGTTCTTGGGAGCAGTTCTTC. Amino acids: CASSSGTSGSSWEQFF.

The table lists this clonotype with many counts. The rearrangement uses TRBV12-3 or TRBV12-4 and TRBJ2-2; D unclear. V was cut by 2 bases and J by 3 bases, with 4 bases left in between. This CDR3 contains 13 residues. The CDR3 region is CASSLRDTGELFF. CDR3 coding DNA: TGTGCCAGCAGTTTACGCGACACCGGGGAGCTGTTTTTT.

The chain combines TRBV7-6 with TRBJ2-2; 12 bases match TRBD2. There are 16 residues in the CDR3. The V segment lost 6 bases and the J segment 5 bases; nucleotides outside the gene matches: 7. CDR1 SGHVS and CDR2 FNYEAQ come from the germline V gene. The CDR3 nucleotides read TGTGCCAGCAGTAAGACTAGCGGGAGACATACCGGGGAGCTGTTTTTT. Amino acids: CASSKTSGRHTGELFF.

This clonotype was detected a few times. The chain couples TRBV27 to TRBJ1-6; possibly TRBD1 for D (5 bases). Germline loops: CDR1 MNHEY, CDR2 SMNVEV (reference sequence). The CDR3 contains 15 residues. Trimming shortened V by 2 bases and J by 0 bases, and 5 bases separated the two germline ends. The CDR3 loop is CASSLGGSYNSPLHF. The CDR3 DNA follows: TGTGCCAGCAGTTTAGGGGGCTCCTATAATTCACCCCTCCACTTT.

In its sample, this clonotype was seen a few times. A much larger clone is a single base away; this may be a read error. The rearrangement joins TRBV7-9 to TRBJ2-7, with D possibly being TRBD1 (5 bases). The CDR3 runs 13 residues. V shed 1 base and J shed 2 bases, with 6 bases lying between them. Looked up from germline, CDR1 is SEHNR and CDR2 is FQNEAQ (reference sequence). CDR3 DNA: TGTGCCAGCAGCTTAGTACAGGCCTACGAGCAGTACTTC. It translates to CASSLVQAYEQYF.

The chain has TRBV12-3 or TRBV12-4 and TRBJ1-1; maybe TRBD1 (6 bases). The CDR3 is 13 amino acids. Trimming removed 7 bases at V and 6 bases at J, with 15 bases between. CDR3 DNA sequence: TGTGCCAGCACCCCGGGACATGAACCTGAAGCTTTCTTT. Residues: CASTPGHEPEAFF.

This clonotype has a handful of counts. The rearrangement joins TRBV15 to TRBJ1-1; D gene ambiguous. The CDR3 loop spans 15 amino acids. Between the trimmed V and J ends, which lost 3 bases and 0 bases, there was a span of 11 bases. Germline V lookup: CDR1 LNHNV, CDR2 YYDKDF (reference sequence). In DNA, the CDR3 is TGTGCCACCAGCAGGGCTGATTTCATGAACACTGAAGCTTTCTTT. This encodes CATSRADFMNTEAFF.

The table lists this clonotype with a few counts. The V call is TRBV12-3 or TRBV12-4, the J call TRBJ2-5; TRBD2 aligns across 12 bases. The CDR3 is made up of 16 amino acids. Unmatched junction bases numbered 8, after V lost 5 bases and J lost 4 bases. The CDR3 region is CASSRGGLAGGETQYF. The CDR3 bases are TGTGCCAGCAGTAGGGGGGGACTAGCGGGTGGAGAGACCCAGTACTTC.

In its sample, this clonotype was seen a few times. The gene calls are TRBV5-6 and TRBJ1-2; D perhaps matches TRBD1 (5 bases). This CDR3 has 14 residues. Deletions cut 2 bases from V and 4 bases from J, with 12 bases between. CDR1 is SGHDT, CDR2 YYEEEE, per germline. This CDR3 is CASSFWTNTYGYTF. The CDR3 nucleotides are TGTGCCAGCAGCTTCTGGACAAACACCTATGGCTACACCTTC.

This clonotype was picked up a small number of times. The rearrangement links TRBV4-2 to TRBJ2-1; perhaps D is TRBD1 or TRBD2 (6 bases each). This CDR3 has 16 amino acids. V was trimmed by 3 bases and J by 3 bases, leaving 15 bases between them. Germline-derived CDR1 and CDR2 are LGHNA and YNFKEQ. CDR3: CASSQGAGGGYNEQFF. Written as DNA, the CDR3 is TGTGCCAGCAGCCAGGGGGCCGGGGGAGGCTACAATGAGCAGTTCTTC.

The chain carries TRBV20-1 and TRBJ2-3; D call uncertain. This CDR3 spans 13 amino acids. V was shortened by 3 bases and J by 2 bases, with 9 bases between the two germline ends. The V gene's germline CDR1 is DFQATT and CDR2 SNEGSKA (reference sequence). The chain's CDR3 is CSASTPTTDTQYF. CDR3 nucleotides: TGCAGTGCTAGTACCCCCACCACAGATACGCAGTATTTT.